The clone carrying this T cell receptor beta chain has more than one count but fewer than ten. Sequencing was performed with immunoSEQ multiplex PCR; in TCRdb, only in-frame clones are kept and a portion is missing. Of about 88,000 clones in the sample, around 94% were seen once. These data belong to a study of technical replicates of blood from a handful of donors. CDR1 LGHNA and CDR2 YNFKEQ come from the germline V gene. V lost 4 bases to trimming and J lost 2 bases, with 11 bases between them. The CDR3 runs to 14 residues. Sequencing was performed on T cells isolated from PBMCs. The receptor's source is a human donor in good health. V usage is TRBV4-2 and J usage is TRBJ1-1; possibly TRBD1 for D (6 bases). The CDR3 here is CASSPPGENTEAFF. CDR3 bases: TGTGCCAGCAGCCCACCAGGGGAAAACACTGAAGCTTTCTTT.